This entry concerns a single T cell receptor beta chain. The sample comes from a study of control samples from healthy donors and cancer patients. From germline, CDR1 is SGHAT and CDR2 FQNNGV. Between the trimmed V and J ends, which lost 0 bases and 5 bases, there was a span of 4 bases. This CDR3 has 13 residues. Sequencing used immunoSEQ multiplex PCR; TCRdb keeps in-frame clones, though not all of them. The sample consists of some 120,000 clones, around 87% of them appearing once. Sequences were obtained from blood. The genes are TRBV11-2 and TRBJ1-4; D is undetermined. The clonotype originates from a man between 60 and 75 years old in good health. The CDR3 DNA sequence: TGTGCCAGCAGCTTAGATATGAATGAAAAACTGTTTTTT. Its translation: CASSLDMNEKLFF. Using reference TRBV11-2 and TRBJ1-4 for the parts outside the CDR3, the full variable domain is EAGVAQSPRYKIIEKRQSVAFWCNPISGHATLYWYQQILGQGPKLLIQFQNNGVVDDSQLPKDRFSAERLKGVDSTLKIQPAKLEDSAVYLCASSLDMNEKLFFGSGTQLSVL.